These 21 T cell receptor beta chains were all obtained from the same sample, sequenced in a study of shared clonotypes between healthy human individuals (dated by TCRdb to 2018 to 2020). The library was produced with the immunoSEQ multiplex PCR assay. In TCRdb, the immuneACCESS table is reduced to in-frame sequences with V and J assigned. These tables do not hold every clone; where another copy was compared, an unresolved V gene accounts for under half, and the others remain unexplained. This sample is represented by roughly 1,500,000 clones; 95% to 99% of them were singletons. Of the sample, roughly 0.42% falls within the top ten clones. Sequencing was carried out using naive CD4+ T cells sorted from blood. The sample's cell subset or site label is to be understood as: CD45RA+ positively selected. These TCRs come from a man aged 25-40 years in good health.

This chain connects TRBV9 to TRBJ2-7, with 7 bases aligning to TRBD2. In germline, CDR1 is SGDLS, CDR2 YYNGEE. The CDR3 is 14 residues long. Trimming took 4 bases from V and 3 from J; bases not matched to a gene: 7. This CDR3 is CASSLSGKGYEQYF. In DNA, the CDR3 is TGTGCCAGCAGCTTAAGCGGGAAAGGCTACGAGCAGTACTTC.

The chain combines TRBV9 with TRBJ1-1; 8 positions agree with TRBD1. The ends lost 3 bases at V and 2 bases at J; junction bases unmatched: 6. Per germline, CDR1 SGDLS and CDR2 YYNGEE. This CDR3 is built from 15 residues. The CDR3 nucleotides read TGTGCCAGCAGCGCTCAAGGACAGGGAAACACTGAAGCTTTCTTT. This encodes CASSAQGQGNTEAFF.

V gene TRBV6-6 combines with J gene TRBJ2-1; 9 bases match TRBD2. From germline, CDR1 is MNHNY and CDR2 SVGAGI (reference sequence). Trimming cost V 5 bases and J 6 bases; bases outside gene matches: 5. The CDR3 spans 14 residues. The DNA for the CDR3 is TGTGCCAGCAGTGCGGGAGGGCCAGGCAATGAGCAGTTCTTC. Translation: CASSAGGPGNEQFF.

In the case of this clone: Distinct nucleotide sequences in the sample also encode this CDR3. The chain uses TRBV9 and TRBJ2-5, with 7 bases lining up with TRBD1. With 0 bases clipped from V and 1 base from J, the junction kept 0 bases outside the gene matches. The CDR3 sequence is 14 residues long. Germline lookup yields CDR1 SGDLS and CDR2 YYNGEE. The CDR3 nucleotides read TGTGCCAGCAGCGTAGGACAGGGCCAAGAGACCCAGTACTTC. Protein sequence: CASSVGQGQETQYF.

This chain connects TRBV14 to TRBJ2-1; 8 bases agree with TRBD1. The CDR3 is 14 amino acids. Germline CDR1 and CDR2: SGHDN and FVKESK. V shed 2 bases, J shed 8 bases, and the junction held 5 bases outside the gene matches. The CDR3 here is CASSQTGGIDEQFF. CDR3 coding DNA: TGTGCCAGCAGCCAAACAGGGGGGATCGATGAGCAGTTCTTC.

The rearrangement links TRBV5-6 to TRBJ2-7; D ambiguous. Per germline, CDR1 SGHDT and CDR2 YYEEEE. V was cut by 0 bases and J by 2 bases, with 9 bases left in between. The CDR3 covers 14 residues. The DNA for the CDR3 is TGTGCCAGCAGCTTGGTTATGGGGACCTACGAGCAGTACTTC. It is translated as CASSLVMGTYEQYF. Together with reference TRBV5-6 and TRBJ2-7, the CDR3 gives the full variable domain: DAGVTQSPTHLIKTRGQQVTLRCSPKSGHDTVSWYQQALGQGPQFIFQYYEEEERQRGNFPDRFSGHQFPNYSSELNVNALLLGDSALYLCASSLVMGTYEQYFGPGTRLTVT.

The chain uses TRBV5-1 and TRBJ2-5; 7 nucleotides agree with TRBD2. The germline CDR1 and CDR2 sequences are SGHRS and YFSETQ. The V gene end was trimmed by 5 bases and the J gene end by 5 bases; junction bases not matched to a gene: 6. The CDR3 runs to 13 residues. The CDR3 DNA reads as TGCGCCAGCAGGCGGGGGAGCCAGGAGACCCAGTACTTC. Translation gives CASRRGSQETQYF.

CDR3 in amino acids: CATSRGGTSGTNEQFF. CDR3 DNA sequence: TGTGCCACCAGCAGGGGAGGGACTAGCGGGACCAATGAGCAGTTCTTC. The chain has TRBV15 and TRBJ2-1; 13 positions match TRBD2. The CDR3 extends over 16 amino acids. Trimming cost V 3 bases and J 6 bases; bases outside gene matches: 5. The germline gives CDR1 LNHNV, CDR2 YYDKDF (reference sequence).

This chain uses TRBV6-5 with TRBJ1-2; D gene unclear. Looked up from germline, CDR1 is MNHEY and CDR2 is SVGAGI. The CDR3 sequence is 14 residues long. V shed 6 bases and J shed 5 bases, with 16 bases lying between them. The CDR3 loop reads CASSRGSGYYGYTF. The DNA of the CDR3 is TGTGCCAGCAGCCGCGGGTCGGGTTATTATGGCTACACCTTC.

This chain uses TRBV19 with TRBJ1-5; possible D gene TRBD1, 5 bases. Looked up from germline, CDR1 is LNHDA and CDR2 is SQIVND (reference sequence). The V end lost 6 bases, the J end lost 7 bases, and 16 bases lay between the germline ends. The CDR3 loop spans 14 amino acids. The DNA of the CDR3 is TGTGCCAGTAGCCCCAGGGTTTTCGAACAGCCCCAGCATTTT. This sequence encodes CASSPRVFEQPQHF.

This sequence joins TRBV18 and TRBJ1-2; TRBD1 aligns across 8 bases. The V gene end was trimmed by 3 bases and the J gene end by 4 bases; junction bases not matched to a gene: 10. Germline loops: CDR1 KGHSH, CDR2 LQKENI. This CDR3 contains 16 residues. CDR3 sequence reads: CASSPTGEGSSYGYTF. The CDR3 DNA sequence: TGTGCCAGCTCACCGACAGGGGAAGGGTCTTCCTATGGCTACACCTTC. The entire variable domain, with the rest obtained from reference TRBV18 and TRBJ1-2, is as follows: NAGVMQNPRHLVRRRGQEARLRCSPMKGHSHVYWYRQLPEEGLKFMVYLQKENIIDESGMPKERFSAEFPKEGPSILRIQQVVRGDSAAYFCASSPTGEGSSYGYTFGSGTRLTVV.

The V gene is TRBV5-1, the J gene TRBJ2-3; 9 bases are shared with TRBD1. Germline V CDR1 and CDR2: SGHRS, YFSETQ. J was trimmed by 4 bases and V by 4 bases; bases with no gene match: 13. CDR3 size: 17 residues. CDR3 DNA sequence: TGCGCCAGCAGCCTCCCCTCCGGGACAGGGTCGTCAGATACGCAGTATTTT. Its protein product is CASSLPSGTGSSDTQYF. The full variable domain, with the rest looked up from reference TRBV5-1 and TRBJ2-3, is KAGVTQTPRYLIKTRGQQVTLSCSPISGHRSVSWYQQTPGQGLQFLFEYFSETQRNKGNFPGRFSGRQFSNSRSEMNVSTLELGDSALYLCASSLPSGTGSSDTQYFGPGTRLTVL.

V and J are TRBV2 and TRBJ2-4; D is unclear. V lost 6 bases and J lost 0, with 3 bases in between. The CDR3 runs to 12 residues. Germline assignment: CDR1 SNHLY and CDR2 FYNNEI. CDR3 coding DNA: TGTGCCAGCAGCGCAGCCAAAAACATTCAGTACTTC. This encodes CASSAAKNIQYF.

In regard to this clone: Other DNA sequences in the sample encode the same CDR3. The chain is built from TRBV20-1 and TRBJ2-5; tentatively, D is TRBD2 (5 bases). V lost 6 bases and J lost 1, with 6 bases in between. Germline lookup yields CDR1 DFQATT and CDR2 SNEGSKA (reference sequence). The CDR3 sequence is 11 residues long. DNA of the CDR3: TGCAGTGCGGGAGTCCAAGAGACCCAGTACTTC. It is translated as CSAGVQETQYF.

CDR3 bases: TGTGCCAGCAGTCAAGATCCGGGACAGGGGATGGGGACCCAGTACTTC. It codes for CASSQDPGQGMGTQYF. The rearrangement joins TRBV2 to TRBJ2-5; 10 bases match TRBD1. The CDR3 has 16 amino acids. The germline V gene has CDR1 SNHLY and CDR2 FYNNEI. Unmatched junction bases numbered 13, after V lost 5 bases and J lost 7 bases.

The V gene is TRBV6-6, the J gene TRBJ2-7; 7 positions agree with TRBD1. CDR1 is MNHNY and CDR2 is SVGAGI in the germline V gene (reference sequence). V shed 5 bases and J 5 bases; nucleotides not matched to a gene: 9. This CDR3 has 14 amino acids. Here the CDR3 DNA reads TGTGCCAGCAGTCAAACGGGACAGATCAACGAGCAGTACTTC. It yields the protein CASSQTGQINEQYF.

The rearrangement uses TRBV18 and TRBJ1-1; D unclear. CDR1 is KGHSH, CDR2 LQKENI, per germline. This CDR3 comprises 14 residues. Trimming removed 2 bases from V and 6 bases from J, with 13 bases in between. CDR3 coding DNA: TGTGCCAGCTCACCAACGACGGAGGGCCCTGAAGCTTTCTTT. It encodes CASSPTTEGPEAFF.

V is TRBV18 and J is TRBJ2-2; no definite D call. This CDR3 has 16 residues. Germline V gene data show CDR1 as KGHSH and CDR2 as LQKENI. The V end lost 2 bases, the J end lost 5 bases, and 15 bases lay between the germline ends. The CDR3 DNA follows: TGTGCCAGCTCACCAACAAGGCCGGACGGGACCGGGGAGCTGTTTTTT. It is translated as CASSPTRPDGTGELFF.

This chain links TRBV27 with TRBJ2-2, with 7 bases lining up with TRBD2. Germline V gene lookup returns CDR1 MNHEY and CDR2 SMNVEV (reference sequence). The J segment lost 3 bases and the V segment lost 7 bases, leaving 14 bases of the junction unmatched. This CDR3 spans 17 amino acids. Here the CDR3 reads CASTPSGPPPDTGELFF. The DNA of the CDR3 is TGTGCCAGCACCCCTAGCGGCCCCCCTCCCGACACCGGGGAGCTGTTTTTT.

A word on this clone: Other DNA sequences from this sample encode an identical CDR3 as well. The chain uses TRBV7-8 and TRBJ2-5, with a weak D call TRBD1 (6 bases). Germline V lookup: CDR1 SGHVS, CDR2 FQNEAQ. The CDR3 totals 14 residues. Trimming removed 4 bases from V and 3 bases from J, with 12 bases in between. In nucleotides, the CDR3 is TGTGCCAGCAGCTCGGGACAAGGCAAAGAGACCCAGTACTTC. Translated: CASSSGQGKETQYF.

The chain uses TRBV7-2 and TRBJ1-2; tentatively, D is TRBD1 (5 bases). The V end was cut by 1 base, the J end by 3 bases, with 12 bases between. The CDR3 length is 15 residues. Germline assignment: CDR1 SGHTA and CDR2 FQGNSA. CDR3: CASSLDRGADYGYTF. The CDR3 nucleotides are TGTGCCAGCAGCTTAGATCGAGGGGCGGACTATGGCTACACCTTC.